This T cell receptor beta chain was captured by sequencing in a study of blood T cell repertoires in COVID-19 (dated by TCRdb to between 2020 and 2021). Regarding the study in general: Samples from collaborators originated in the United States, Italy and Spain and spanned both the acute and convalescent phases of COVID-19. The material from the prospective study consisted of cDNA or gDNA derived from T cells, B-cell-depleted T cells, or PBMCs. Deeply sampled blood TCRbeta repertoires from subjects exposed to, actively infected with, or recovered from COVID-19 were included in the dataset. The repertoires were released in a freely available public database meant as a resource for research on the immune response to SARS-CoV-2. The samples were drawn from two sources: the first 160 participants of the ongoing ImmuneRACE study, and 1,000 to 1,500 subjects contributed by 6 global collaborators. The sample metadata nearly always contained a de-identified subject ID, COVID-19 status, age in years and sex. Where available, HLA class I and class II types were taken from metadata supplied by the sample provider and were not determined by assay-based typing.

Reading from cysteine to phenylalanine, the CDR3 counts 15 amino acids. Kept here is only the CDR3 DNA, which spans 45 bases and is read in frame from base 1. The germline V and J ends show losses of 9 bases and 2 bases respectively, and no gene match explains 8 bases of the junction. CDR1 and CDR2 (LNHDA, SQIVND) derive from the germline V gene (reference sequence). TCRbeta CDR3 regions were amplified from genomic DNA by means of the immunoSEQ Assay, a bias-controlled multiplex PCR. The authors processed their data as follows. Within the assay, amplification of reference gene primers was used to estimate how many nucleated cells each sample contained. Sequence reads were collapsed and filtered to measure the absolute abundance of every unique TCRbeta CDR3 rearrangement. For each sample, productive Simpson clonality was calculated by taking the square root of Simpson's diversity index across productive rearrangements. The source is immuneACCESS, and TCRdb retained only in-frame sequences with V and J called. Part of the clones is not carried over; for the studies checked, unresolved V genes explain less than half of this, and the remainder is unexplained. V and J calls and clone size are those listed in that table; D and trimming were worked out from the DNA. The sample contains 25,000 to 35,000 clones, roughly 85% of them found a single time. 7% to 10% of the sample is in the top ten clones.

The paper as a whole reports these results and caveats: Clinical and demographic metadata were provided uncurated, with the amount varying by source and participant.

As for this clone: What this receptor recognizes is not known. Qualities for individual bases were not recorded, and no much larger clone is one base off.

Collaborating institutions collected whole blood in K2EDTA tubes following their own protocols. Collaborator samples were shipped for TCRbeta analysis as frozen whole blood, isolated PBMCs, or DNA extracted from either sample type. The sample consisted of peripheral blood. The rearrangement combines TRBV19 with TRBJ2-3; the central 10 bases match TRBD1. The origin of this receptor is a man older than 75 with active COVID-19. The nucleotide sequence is TGTGCCAGCCAGGACAGGGGGGGGTCCACAGATACGCAGTATTTT. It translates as CASQDRGGSTDTQYF.